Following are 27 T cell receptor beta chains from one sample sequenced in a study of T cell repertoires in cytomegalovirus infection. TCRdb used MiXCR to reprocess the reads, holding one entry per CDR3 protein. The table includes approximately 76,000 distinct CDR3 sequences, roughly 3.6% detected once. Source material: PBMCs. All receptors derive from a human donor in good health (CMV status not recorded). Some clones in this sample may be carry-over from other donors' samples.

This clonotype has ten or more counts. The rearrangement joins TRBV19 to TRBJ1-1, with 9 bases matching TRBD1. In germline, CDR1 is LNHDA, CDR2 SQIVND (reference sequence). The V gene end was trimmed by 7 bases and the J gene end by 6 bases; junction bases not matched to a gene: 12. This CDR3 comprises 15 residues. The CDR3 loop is CASIARNRGQPEAFF. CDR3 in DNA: TGTGCCAGTATCGCAAGAAACAGGGGGCAGCCTGAAGCTTTCTTT.

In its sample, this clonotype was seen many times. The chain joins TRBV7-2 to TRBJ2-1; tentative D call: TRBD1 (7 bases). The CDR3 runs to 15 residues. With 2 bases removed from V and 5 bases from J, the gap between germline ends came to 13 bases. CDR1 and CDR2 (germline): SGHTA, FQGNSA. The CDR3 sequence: CASSLWAGGNNEQFF. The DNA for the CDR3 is TGTGCCAGCAGCTTATGGGCAGGGGGGAACAATGAGCAGTTCTTC.

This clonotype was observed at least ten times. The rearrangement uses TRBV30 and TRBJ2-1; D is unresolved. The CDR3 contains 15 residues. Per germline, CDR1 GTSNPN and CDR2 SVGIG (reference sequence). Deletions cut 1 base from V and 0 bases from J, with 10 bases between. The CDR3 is CAWSALWSSYNEQFF. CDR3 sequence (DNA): TGTGCCTGGAGTGCCCTCTGGAGCTCCTACAATGAGCAGTTCTTC.

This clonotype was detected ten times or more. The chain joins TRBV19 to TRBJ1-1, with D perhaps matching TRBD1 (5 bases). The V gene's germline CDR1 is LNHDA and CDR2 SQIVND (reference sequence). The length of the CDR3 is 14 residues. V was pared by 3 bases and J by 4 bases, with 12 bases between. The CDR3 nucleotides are TGTGCCAGTAGTATTGCGGGGGTGGCCACTGAAGCTTTCTTT. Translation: CASSIAGVATEAFF.

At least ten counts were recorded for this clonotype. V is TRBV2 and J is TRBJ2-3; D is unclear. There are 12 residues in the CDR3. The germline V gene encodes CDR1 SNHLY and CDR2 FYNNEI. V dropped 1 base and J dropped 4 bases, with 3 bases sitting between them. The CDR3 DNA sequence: TGTGCCAGCAGTGAAGAAGCAGATACGCAGTATTTT. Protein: CASSEEADTQYF.

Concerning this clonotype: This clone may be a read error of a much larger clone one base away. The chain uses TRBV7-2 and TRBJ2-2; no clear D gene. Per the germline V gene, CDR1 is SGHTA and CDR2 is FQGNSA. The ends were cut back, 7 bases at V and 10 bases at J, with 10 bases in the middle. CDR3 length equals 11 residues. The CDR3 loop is CASTRSEELFF. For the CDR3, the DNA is TGTGCCAGCACCAGAAGCGAGGAGCTGTTTTTT.

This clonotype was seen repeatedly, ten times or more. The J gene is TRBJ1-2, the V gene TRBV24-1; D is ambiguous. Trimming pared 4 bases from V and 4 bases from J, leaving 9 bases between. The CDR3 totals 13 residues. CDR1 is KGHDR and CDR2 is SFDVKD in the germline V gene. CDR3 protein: CATSEPDSYGYTF. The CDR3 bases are TGTGCCACCAGTGAGCCCGACTCCTATGGCTACACCTTC.

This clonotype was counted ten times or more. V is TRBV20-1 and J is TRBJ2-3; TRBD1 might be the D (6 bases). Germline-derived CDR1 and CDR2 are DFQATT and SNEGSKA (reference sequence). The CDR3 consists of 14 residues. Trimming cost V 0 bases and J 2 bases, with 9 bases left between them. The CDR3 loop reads CSAREGAVTDTQYF. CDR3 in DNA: TGCAGTGCTAGAGAGGGGGCAGTCACAGATACGCAGTATTTT.

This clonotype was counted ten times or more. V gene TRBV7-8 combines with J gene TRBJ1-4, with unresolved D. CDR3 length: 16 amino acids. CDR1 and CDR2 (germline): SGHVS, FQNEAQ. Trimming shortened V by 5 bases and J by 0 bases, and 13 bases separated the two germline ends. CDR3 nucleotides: TGTGCCAGCAGCCCCGAACCAGACTCAACTAATGAAAAACTGTTTTTT. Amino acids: CASSPEPDSTNEKLFF.

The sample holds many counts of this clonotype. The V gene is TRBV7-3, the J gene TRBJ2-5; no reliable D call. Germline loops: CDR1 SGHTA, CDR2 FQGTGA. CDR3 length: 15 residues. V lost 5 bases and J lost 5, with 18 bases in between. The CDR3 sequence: CASSLTSGRVETQYF. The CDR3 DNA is TGTGCCAGCAGCCTGACATCCGGCCGGGTTGAGACCCAGTACTTC.

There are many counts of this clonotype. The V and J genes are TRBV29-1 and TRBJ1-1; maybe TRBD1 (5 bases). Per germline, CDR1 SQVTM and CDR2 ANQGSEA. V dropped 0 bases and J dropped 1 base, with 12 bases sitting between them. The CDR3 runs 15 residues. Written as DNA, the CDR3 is TGCAGCGTTGAAGATCTGATCAGGGAGAACACTGAAGCTTTCTTT. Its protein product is CSVEDLIRENTEAFF. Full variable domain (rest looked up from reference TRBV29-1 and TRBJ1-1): SAVISQKPSRDICQRGTSLTIQCQVDSQVTMMFWYRQQPGQSLTLIATANQGSEATYESGFVIDKFPISRPNLTFSTLTVSNMSPEDSSIYLCSVEDLIRENTEAFFGQGTRLTVV.

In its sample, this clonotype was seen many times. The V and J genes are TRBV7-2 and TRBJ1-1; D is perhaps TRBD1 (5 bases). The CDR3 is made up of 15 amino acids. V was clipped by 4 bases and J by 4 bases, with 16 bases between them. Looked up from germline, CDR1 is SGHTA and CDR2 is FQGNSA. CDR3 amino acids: CASSWAGVRGTEAFF. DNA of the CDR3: TGTGCCAGCAGCTGGGCGGGGGTGAGGGGCACTGAAGCTTTCTTT.

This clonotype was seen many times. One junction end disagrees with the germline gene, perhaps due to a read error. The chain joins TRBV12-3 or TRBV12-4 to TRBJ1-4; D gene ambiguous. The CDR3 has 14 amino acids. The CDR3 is CASTGWTTNEKLFF. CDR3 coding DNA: TGTGCTAGCACGGGCTGGACGACTAATGAAAAACTGTTTTTT.

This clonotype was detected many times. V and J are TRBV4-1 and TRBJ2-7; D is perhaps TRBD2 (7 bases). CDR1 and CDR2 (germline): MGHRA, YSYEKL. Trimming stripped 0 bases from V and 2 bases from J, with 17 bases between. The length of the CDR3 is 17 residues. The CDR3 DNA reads TGCGCCAGCAGCCAAGATCGTCGCGGGGGCCTTCCCTACGAGCAGTACTTC. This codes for CASSQDRRGGLPYEQYF.

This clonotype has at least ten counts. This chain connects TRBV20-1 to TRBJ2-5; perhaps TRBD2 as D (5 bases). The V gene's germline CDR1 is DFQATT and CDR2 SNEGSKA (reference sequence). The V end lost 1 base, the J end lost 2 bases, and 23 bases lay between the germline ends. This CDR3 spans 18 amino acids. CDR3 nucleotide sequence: TGCAGTGCTAGAGTTGTAAATGGCCGACGAGGGAGTCAAGAGACCCAGTACTTC. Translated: CSARVVNGRRGSQETQYF.

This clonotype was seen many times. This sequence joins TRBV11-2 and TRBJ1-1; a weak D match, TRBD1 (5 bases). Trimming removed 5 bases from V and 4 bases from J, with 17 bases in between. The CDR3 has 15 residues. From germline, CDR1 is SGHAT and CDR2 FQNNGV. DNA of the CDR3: TGTGCCAGCAGCCCTTTTCAGGGTAGGGCCACTGAAGCTTTCTTT. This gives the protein CASSPFQGRATEAFF.

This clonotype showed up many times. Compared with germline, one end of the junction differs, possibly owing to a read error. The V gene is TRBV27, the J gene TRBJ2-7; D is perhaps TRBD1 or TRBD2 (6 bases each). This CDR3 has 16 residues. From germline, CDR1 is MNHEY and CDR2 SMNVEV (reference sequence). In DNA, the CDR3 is TGTGCCAGCAGTCTATCCACGGGGGCTCTATCCTACGAGCAGTACTTC. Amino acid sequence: CASSLSTGALSYEQYF.

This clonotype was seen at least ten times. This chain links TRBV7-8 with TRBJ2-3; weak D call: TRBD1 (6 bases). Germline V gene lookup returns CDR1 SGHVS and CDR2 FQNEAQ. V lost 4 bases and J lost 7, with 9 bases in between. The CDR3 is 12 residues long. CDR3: CASSSDSYTQYF. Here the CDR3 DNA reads TGTGCCAGCAGCTCGGACAGCTATACGCAGTATTTT.

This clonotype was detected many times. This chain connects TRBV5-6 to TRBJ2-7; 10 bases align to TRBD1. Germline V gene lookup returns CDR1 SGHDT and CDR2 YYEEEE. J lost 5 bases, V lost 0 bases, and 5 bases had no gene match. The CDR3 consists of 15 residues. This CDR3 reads CASSLVGQGTHEQYF. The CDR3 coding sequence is TGTGCCAGCAGCTTGGTGGGACAGGGGACCCACGAGCAGTACTTC.

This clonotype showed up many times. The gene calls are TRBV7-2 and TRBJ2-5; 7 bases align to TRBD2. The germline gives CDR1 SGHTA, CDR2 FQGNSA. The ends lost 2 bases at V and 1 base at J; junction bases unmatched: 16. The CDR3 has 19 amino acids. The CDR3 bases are TGTGCCAGCAGCTTATCATCCTCCAGGGTCCTAGCGGTCCAAGAGACCCAGTACTTC. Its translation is CASSLSSSRVLAVQETQYF.

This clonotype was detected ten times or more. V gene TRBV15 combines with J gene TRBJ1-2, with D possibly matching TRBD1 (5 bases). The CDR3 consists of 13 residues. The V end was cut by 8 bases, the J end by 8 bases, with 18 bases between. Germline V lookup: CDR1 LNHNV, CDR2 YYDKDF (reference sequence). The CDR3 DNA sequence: TGTGCCACCTCCCCTGGGGCCGGCGGAGGCTACACCTTC. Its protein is CATSPGAGGGYTF.

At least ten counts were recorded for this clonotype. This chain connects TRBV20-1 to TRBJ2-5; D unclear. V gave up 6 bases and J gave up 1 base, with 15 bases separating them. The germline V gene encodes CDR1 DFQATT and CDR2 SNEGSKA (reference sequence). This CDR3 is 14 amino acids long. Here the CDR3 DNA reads TGCAGTGCCGTCGGACGGAGTTTCCAAGAGACCCAGTACTTC. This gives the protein CSAVGRSFQETQYF.

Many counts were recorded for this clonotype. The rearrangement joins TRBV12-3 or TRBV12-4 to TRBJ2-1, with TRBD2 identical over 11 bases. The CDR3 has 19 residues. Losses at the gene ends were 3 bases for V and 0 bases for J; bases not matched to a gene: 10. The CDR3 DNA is TGTGCCAGCAGTTTGCGGCTAGCGGGGGGTGTGAGCTCCTACAATGAGCAGTTCTTC. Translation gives CASSLRLAGGVSSYNEQFF.

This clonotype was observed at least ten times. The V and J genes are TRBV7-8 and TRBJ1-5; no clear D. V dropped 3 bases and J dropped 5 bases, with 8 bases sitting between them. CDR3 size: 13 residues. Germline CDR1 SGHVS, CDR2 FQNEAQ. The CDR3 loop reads CASSLKLDQPQHF. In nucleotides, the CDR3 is TGTGCCAGCAGCTTGAAGTTGGATCAGCCCCAGCATTTT.

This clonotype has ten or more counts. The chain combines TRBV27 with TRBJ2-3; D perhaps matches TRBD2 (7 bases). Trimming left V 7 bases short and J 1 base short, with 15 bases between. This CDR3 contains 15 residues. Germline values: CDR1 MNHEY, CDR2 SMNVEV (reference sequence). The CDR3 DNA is TGTGCCAGCATGGGGGGGCCCGGAGGCACAGATACGCAGTATTTT. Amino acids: CASMGGPGGTDTQYF.

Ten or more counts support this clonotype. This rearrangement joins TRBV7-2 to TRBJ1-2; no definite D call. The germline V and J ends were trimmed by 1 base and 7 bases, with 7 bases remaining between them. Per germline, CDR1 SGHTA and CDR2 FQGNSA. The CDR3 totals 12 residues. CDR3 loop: CASSLDITGYTF. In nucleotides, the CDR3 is TGTGCCAGCAGCTTAGACATTACTGGCTACACCTTC.

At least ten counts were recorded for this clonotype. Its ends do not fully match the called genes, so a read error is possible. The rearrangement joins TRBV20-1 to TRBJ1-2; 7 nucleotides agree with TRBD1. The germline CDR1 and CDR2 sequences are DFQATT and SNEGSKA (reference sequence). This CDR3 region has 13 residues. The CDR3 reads CRAPVARDSPTSF. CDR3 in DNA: TGCAGAGCTCCGGTAGCTAGGGACAGCCCTACCTCCTTC.